This is a list of T cell receptor beta chains from one sample in a study of T cells in narcolepsy. Assay: immunoSEQ multiplex PCR; the TCRdb copy retains only in-frame clones and omits some. The data hold fewer than 15,000 clones, with about 89% observed a single time. Material for sequencing was CD45RA- memory CD4+ T cells from PBMCs. The receptors were sampled from a human donor with narcolepsy. CDR3s include the opening cysteine and the closing phenylalanine or tryptophan. D genes are given only for firm matches. Not all rows give a size; the values are once, few, many and, for expanded clones, a class.

j_call,clone_size,v_call,d_call,cdr3_nt,cdr3_aa
TRBJ1-5,NA,TRBV6-1,NA,TGTGCCAGCAGTGAAATGGGAGGGTTTGTTTATCAGCCCCAGCATTTT,CASSEMGGFVYQPQHF
TRBJ2-6,NA,TRBV5-4,TRBD2,TGTGCCAGCAGCTCCAGTTCCGGGACTAGCGGGACTGGGGCCAACGTCCTGACTTTC,CASSSSSGTSGTGANVLTF
TRBJ1-1,NA,TRBV30,TRBD1,TGTGCCTGGAGACGGGACAGGGGCCCGACTGAAGCTTTCTTT,CAWRRDRGPTEAFF
TRBJ1-5,NA,TRBV28,TRBD1,TGTGCCAGCAGGGGACAGGGGGTTAGGGATCAGCCCCAGCATTTT,CASRGQGVRDQPQHF
TRBJ2-2,NA,TRBV9,TRBD2,TGTGCCAGCAGCGTAGGGCTAGCGGGAGCAGGCGGGGAGCTGTTTTTT,CASSVGLAGAGGELFF
TRBJ2-3,NA,TRBV28,NA,TGTGCCAGCAACGGGGTAGTAGGCACAGATACGCAGTATTTT,CASNGVVGTDTQYF
TRBJ2-3,NA,TRBV28,TRBD1,TGTGCCAGCAGTGCTACAGGGGTAAGGACAGATACGCAGTATTTT,CASSATGVRTDTQYF
TRBJ2-5,NA,TRBV9,TRBD2,TGTGCCAGCAGCAACGAGCGGGAGGGCCAAGAGACCCAGTACTTC,CASSNEREGQETQYF
TRBJ2-2,NA,TRBV25-1,NA,TGTGCCAGCAGTGAATCTGTTTCTATGTTTACCGGGGAGCTGTTTTTT,CASSESVSMFTGELFF
TRBJ2-7,NA,TRBV5-1,TRBD2,TGCGCCAGCGCCGGGACTAGACCCTACGAGCAGTACTTC,CASAGTRPYEQYF
TRBJ2-1,NA,TRBV11-1,NA,TGTGCCAGCAGCTTCGGCGGCAACTCCTACAATGAGCAGTTCTTC,CASSFGGNSYNEQFF
TRBJ2-1,NA,TRBV7-2,TRBD2,TGTGCCAGCAGCCCGGGACTAGTTGAGTTCTTC,CASSPGLVEFF
TRBJ1-1,once,TRBV30,NA,TGTGCCTGGAGTAGGGACTCGAACACTGAAGCTTTCTTT,CAWSRDSNTEAFF
TRBJ1-1,NA,TRBV19,NA,TGTGCCAGTAGTAGAAAAGGGGGCACTGAAGCTTTCTTT,CASSRKGGTEAFF
TRBJ2-7,NA,TRBV18,NA,TGTGCCAGCTCACAAAGCGGGACATCAATTTACGAGCAGTACTTC,CASSQSGTSIYEQYF
TRBJ2-2,NA,TRBV5-1,TRBD1,TGCGCCAGCAGGGAAACCGGGACAGGGGACGCCGGGGAGCTGTTTTTT,CASRETGTGDAGELFF
TRBJ2-1,NA,TRBV2,TRBD2,TGTGCCAGCAGCCTCAGCGGGAGAGCGAATGAGCAGTTCTTC,CASSLSGRANEQFF
TRBJ2-1,NA,TRBV6-1,TRBD2,TGTGCCAGCAGTGAAGAGTGGACTAGCGGGATAGTGCAGTTCTTC,CASSEEWTSGIVQFF
TRBJ2-7,few,TRBV6-1,NA,TGTGCCAGCAGGAGAGACTACGAGCAGTACTTC,CASRRDYEQYF
TRBJ1-1,NA,TRBV6-1,NA,TGTGCCAGCAGTAAATTACAGCTATACACTGAAGCTTTCTTT,CASSKLQLYTEAFF
TRBJ1-1,NA,TRBV6-5,NA,TGTGCCAGCAGTTCCCTTAAGTTAACTGAGGCTTTCTTT,CASSSLKLTEAFF
TRBJ2-7,once,TRBV6-1,NA,TGTGCCAGCAGTATTGACAGCTACGAGCAGTACTTC,CASSIDSYEQYF
TRBJ1-5,NA,TRBV7-8,TRBD1,TGTGCCAGCAGCTCGGGACAGGGAGACAATCAGCCCCAGCATTTT,CASSSGQGDNQPQHF
TRBJ1-2,NA,TRBV10-3,TRBD1,TGTGCCATCAGTAAAGGACAGGGGGATAACTATGGCTACACCTTC,CAISKGQGDNYGYTF
TRBJ2-2,once,TRBV7-3,NA,TGTGCCAGCAGCTCATCTAATAGCGTAAACACCGGGGAGCTGTTTTTT,CASSSSNSVNTGELFF
TRBJ2-3,NA,TRBV5-1,NA,TGCGCCAGCAGCTTGAGTGTCGGGGGTGCGGGCACAGATACGCAGTATTTT,CASSLSVGGAGTDTQYF
TRBJ1-2,NA,TRBV19,TRBD1,TGTGCCAGTAGCCTAACCCGTGGTCAAAAGGGGGCCGGAGGCTACACCTTC,CASSLTRGQKGAGGYTF
TRBJ1-1,NA,TRBV7-9,NA,TGTGCCACCTCCTTAAAATCGGCAGGGGCAACTGAAGCTTTCTTT,CATSLKSAGATEAFF
TRBJ2-2,NA,TRBV19,NA,TGTGCCAGTAGCCTCAGTCCGAACACCGGGGAACTGTTTTTT,CASSLSPNTGELFF
TRBJ2-7,NA,TRBV28,TRBD2,TGTGCCAGCAATGGCGGGGGGGACTCCTACGAGCAGTACTTC,CASNGGGDSYEQYF
TRBJ1-1,NA,TRBV6-6,NA,TGTGCCAGCAGTTTGCAGGGTGACACTGAAGCTTTCTTT,CASSLQGDTEAFF
TRBJ2-7,NA,TRBV2,TRBD1,TGTGCCAGCAGTGGTGGCAGGGGGCGTGCTCCTGAAAGCTACGAGCAGTACTTC,CASSGGRGRAPESYEQYF
TRBJ2-2,NA,TRBV5-1,TRBD1,TGCGCCAGCAGCTCGGGACAGGGATCGGGAACCGGGGAGCTGTTTTTT,CASSSGQGSGTGELFF
TRBJ2-1,NA,TRBV30,NA,TGTGCCTGGAGGAGCGGAGTGTCCTACAATGAGCAGTTCTTC,CAWRSGVSYNEQFF
TRBJ2-4,NA,TRBV11-3,NA,TGTGCCAGCAGCAGGGGGGGGGCGGCCGAAAACATTCAGTACTTC,CASSRGGAAENIQYF
TRBJ1-4,NA,TRBV9,NA,TGTGCCAGCAGCGGGGGGGTCTCAACTAATGAAAAACTGTTTTTT,CASSGGVSTNEKLFF
TRBJ2-3,NA,TRBV27,TRBD1,TGTGCCAGCAGTTTAACCCCCCCGGGACAGGGAACAGATACGCAGTATTTT,CASSLTPPGQGTDTQYF
TRBJ1-2,few,TRBV20-1,NA,TGCAGTGCAGGTGGGCGTGATGGCTACACCTTC,CSAGGRDGYTF
TRBJ2-5,NA,TRBV4-2,TRBD2,TGTGCCAGCAGCAAAAGGGATTGGACTAGCGGGAGCGGGGGCCAAGAGACCCAGTACTTC,CASSKRDWTSGSGGQETQYF
TRBJ2-1,NA,TRBV19,NA,TGTGCCAGTAGGGGGCCCTACACAGACGGGCAGTTCTTC,CASRGPYTDGQFF
TRBJ2-1,NA,TRBV6-1,NA,TGTGCCGTTACAAGCTACAATGAGCAGTTCTTC,CAVTSYNEQFF
TRBJ1-1,NA,TRBV15,NA,TGTGCCACCAGCAGCCCCGGACAGCAAAACACTGAAGCTTTCTTT,CATSSPGQQNTEAFF
TRBJ2-7,NA,TRBV21-1,NA,TGTGCCAGCAGCAAGACCTATTCCGGGACAGGGATTGATTACGAGCAGTACTTC,CASSKTYSGTGIDYEQYF
TRBJ2-5,once,TRBV18,TRBD2,TGTGCCACCGGTACTAGCGGCCAAGAGACCCAGTACTTC,CATGTSGQETQYF
TRBJ1-1,NA,TRBV30,NA,TGTGCCTGTACACTTTGGGCAGAAGCTTTCTTT,CACTLWAEAFF
TRBJ2-7,NA,TRBV14,NA,TGTGCCAGCAGCCAAGAGAGGGGGATCCACTACGAGCAGTACTTC,CASSQERGIHYEQYF
TRBJ2-3,NA,TRBV2,TRBD2,TGTGCCAGCAGGGAACTAGCGGGAGTGGCCTTTAGTAGCACAGATACGCAGTATTTT,CASRELAGVAFSSTDTQYF
TRBJ2-7,NA,TRBV7-8,TRBD2,TGTGCCAGCAGCTACCCGACTAGCGGGCGCTCCTACGAGCAGTACTTC,CASSYPTSGRSYEQYF
TRBJ1-2,NA,TRBV9,NA,TGTGCCAGCAGCGTAGGACCGAGGGACTATGGCTACACCTTC,CASSVGPRDYGYTF
TRBJ2-5,once,TRBV7-2,TRBD2,TGTGCCAGCAGCCAATACGGGGAGGGTCACTTAGGAGAGACCCAGTACTTC,CASSQYGEGHLGETQYF
TRBJ2-7,once,TRBV9,TRBD2,TGTGCCAGCAGCGCATCCCGGACTAGTCGCGAGCAGTACTTC,CASSASRTSREQYF